There are a few counts of the clone carrying this TCR beta chain. The sample originates from a study of blood T cell repertoires in COVID-19. Study context: The analysed material was cDNA or gDNA that came from T cells, B-cell-depleted T cells, or PBMCs.

The CDR3 is 14 amino acids. Germline values: CDR1 SEHNR, CDR2 FQNEAQ (reference sequence). V gave up 8 bases and J gave up 4 bases; unmatched junction bases: 11. Generated by immunoSEQ multiplex PCR, the TCRdb table keeps only in-frame clones and is missing some. This table holds about 410,000 clones, 89% found once. The source is a woman aged 35 to 49 with COVID-19, enrolled during active disease. Sequenced input: peripheral blood. The chain carries TRBV7-9 and TRBJ2-7; 7 bases match TRBD1. The CDR3 loop is CASGQQGPVYEQYF. In nucleotides, the CDR3 is TGTGCCAGCGGACAACAGGGGCCAGTATACGAGCAGTACTTC.